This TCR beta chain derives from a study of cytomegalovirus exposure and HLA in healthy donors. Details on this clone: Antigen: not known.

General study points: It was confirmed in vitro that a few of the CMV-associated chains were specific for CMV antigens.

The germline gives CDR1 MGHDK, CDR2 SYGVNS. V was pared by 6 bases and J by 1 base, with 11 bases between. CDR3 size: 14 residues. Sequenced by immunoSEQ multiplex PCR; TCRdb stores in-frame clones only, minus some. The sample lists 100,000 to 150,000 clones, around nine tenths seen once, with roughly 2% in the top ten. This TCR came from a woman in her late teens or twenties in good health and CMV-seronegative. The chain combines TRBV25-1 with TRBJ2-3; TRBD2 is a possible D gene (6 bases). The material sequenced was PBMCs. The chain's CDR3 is CASRVAAGTDTQYF. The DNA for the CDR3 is TGTGCCAGCAGGGTAGCGGCCGGCACAGATACGCAGTATTTT. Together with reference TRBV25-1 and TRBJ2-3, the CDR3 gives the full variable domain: EADIYQTPRYLVIGTGKKITLECSQTMGHDKMYWYQQDPGMELHLIHYSYGVNSTEKGDLSSESTVSRIRTEHFPLTLESARPSHTSQYLCASRVAAGTDTQYFGPGTRLTVL.